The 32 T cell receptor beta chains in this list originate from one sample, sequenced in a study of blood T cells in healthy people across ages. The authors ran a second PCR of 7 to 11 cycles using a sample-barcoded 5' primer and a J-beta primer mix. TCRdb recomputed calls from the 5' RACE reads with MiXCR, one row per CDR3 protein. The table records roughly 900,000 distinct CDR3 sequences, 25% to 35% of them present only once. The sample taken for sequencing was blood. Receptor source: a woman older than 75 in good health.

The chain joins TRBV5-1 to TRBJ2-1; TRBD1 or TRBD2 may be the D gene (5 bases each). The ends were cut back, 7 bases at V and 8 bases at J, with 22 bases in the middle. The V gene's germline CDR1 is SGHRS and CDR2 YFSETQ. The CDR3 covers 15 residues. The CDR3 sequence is CASSPGWGSGDEQFF. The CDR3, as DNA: TGCGCCAGCTCCCCCGGTTGGGGGTCTGGGGATGAGCAGTTCTTC.

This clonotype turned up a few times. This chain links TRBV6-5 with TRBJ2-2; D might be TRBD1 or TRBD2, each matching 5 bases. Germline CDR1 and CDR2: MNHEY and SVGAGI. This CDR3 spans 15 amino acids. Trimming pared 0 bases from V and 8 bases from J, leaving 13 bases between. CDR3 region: CASSYSGTLRGELFF. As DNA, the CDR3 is TGTGCCAGCAGTTACTCCGGGACCCTTAGGGGGGAGCTGTTTTTT.

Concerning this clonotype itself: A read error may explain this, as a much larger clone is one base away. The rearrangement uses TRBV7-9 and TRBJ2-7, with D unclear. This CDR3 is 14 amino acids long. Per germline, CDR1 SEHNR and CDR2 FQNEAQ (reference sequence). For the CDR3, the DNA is TGTGCCAACAGCTTATCGGGCGAGCTGAACGAGCAGTACTTC. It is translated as CANSLSGELNEQYF.

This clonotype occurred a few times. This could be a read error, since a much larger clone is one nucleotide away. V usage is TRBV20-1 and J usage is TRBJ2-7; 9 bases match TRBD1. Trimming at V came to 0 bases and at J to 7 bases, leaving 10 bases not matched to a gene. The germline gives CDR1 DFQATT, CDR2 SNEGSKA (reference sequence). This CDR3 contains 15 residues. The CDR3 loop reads CSARDGQGTHNEQYF. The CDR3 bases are TGCAGTGCTAGAGATGGACAGGGGACCCACAATGAGCAGTACTTC.

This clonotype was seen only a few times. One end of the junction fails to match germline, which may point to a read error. CDR3 loop: CACSEQETQYF. The CDR3 DNA reads as TGTGCCTGCAGCGAGCAAGAGACCCAGTACTTC. V usage is TRBV12-3 or TRBV12-4 and J usage is TRBJ2-5; no definite D call. The CDR3 is 11 amino acids.

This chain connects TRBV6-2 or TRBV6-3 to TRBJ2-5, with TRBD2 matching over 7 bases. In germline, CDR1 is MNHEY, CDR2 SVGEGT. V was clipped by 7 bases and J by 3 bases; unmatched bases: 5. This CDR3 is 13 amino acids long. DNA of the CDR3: TGTGCCAGCAAAATGGGAGGGGAAGAGACCCAGTACTTC. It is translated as CASKMGGEETQYF.

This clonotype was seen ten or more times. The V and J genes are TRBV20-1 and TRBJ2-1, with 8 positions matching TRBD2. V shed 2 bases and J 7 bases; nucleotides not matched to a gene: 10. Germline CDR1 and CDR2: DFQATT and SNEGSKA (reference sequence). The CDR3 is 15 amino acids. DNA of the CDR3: TGCAGTGCTAGAAACCTAATTAGCGGGGAGAATGAGCAGTTCTTC. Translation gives CSARNLISGENEQFF.

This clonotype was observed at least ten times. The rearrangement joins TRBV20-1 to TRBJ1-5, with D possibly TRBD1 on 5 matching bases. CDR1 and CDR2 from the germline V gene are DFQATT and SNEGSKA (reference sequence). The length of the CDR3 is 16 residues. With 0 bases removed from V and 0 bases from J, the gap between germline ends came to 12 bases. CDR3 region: CSAREMSGFSNQPQHF. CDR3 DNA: TGCAGTGCTAGAGAAATGTCAGGGTTTAGCAATCAGCCCCAGCATTTT.

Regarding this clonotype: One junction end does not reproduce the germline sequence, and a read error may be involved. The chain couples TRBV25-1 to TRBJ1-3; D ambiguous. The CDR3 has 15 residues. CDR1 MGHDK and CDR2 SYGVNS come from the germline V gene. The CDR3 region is CASSETSVIGSTIYF. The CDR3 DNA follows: TGTGCCAGCAGTGAAACGTCCGTGATAGGAAGCACCATATATTTT.

The DNA of the CDR3 is TGCAGTGCTCAGGACAGGGGCGAGCAGTACTTC. Translated: CSAQDRGEQYF. The V and J genes are TRBV20-1 and TRBJ2-7, with TRBD1 identical over 9 bases. Germline lookup yields CDR1 DFQATT and CDR2 SNEGSKA (reference sequence). This CDR3 has 11 amino acids. V lost 5 bases to trimming and J lost 6 bases; unmatched junction nucleotides: 2.

Here the CDR3 DNA reads TGTGCCAGCAGTTTAGGCGGGTATGGGGTTGGCTACACCTTC. Amino acids: CASSLGGYGVGYTF. The rearrangement joins TRBV27 to TRBJ1-2, with unresolved D. The germline V and J ends were trimmed by 2 bases and 7 bases, with 14 bases remaining between them. The CDR3 has 14 amino acids. Germline CDR1 is MNHEY and CDR2 is SMNVEV (reference sequence).

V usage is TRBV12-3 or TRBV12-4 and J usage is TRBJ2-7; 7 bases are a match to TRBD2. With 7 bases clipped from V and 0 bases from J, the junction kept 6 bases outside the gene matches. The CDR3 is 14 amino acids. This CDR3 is CASKDGGSSYEQYF. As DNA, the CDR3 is TGTGCCAGCAAGGACGGGGGGAGCTCCTACGAGCAGTACTTC.

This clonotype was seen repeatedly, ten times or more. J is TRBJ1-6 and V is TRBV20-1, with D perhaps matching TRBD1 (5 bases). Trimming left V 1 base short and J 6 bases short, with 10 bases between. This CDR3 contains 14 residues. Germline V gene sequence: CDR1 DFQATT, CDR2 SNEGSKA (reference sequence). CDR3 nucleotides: TGCAGTGCTAGAGTTGGGACCGCTAATTCACCCCTCCACTTT. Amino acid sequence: CSARVGTANSPLHF.

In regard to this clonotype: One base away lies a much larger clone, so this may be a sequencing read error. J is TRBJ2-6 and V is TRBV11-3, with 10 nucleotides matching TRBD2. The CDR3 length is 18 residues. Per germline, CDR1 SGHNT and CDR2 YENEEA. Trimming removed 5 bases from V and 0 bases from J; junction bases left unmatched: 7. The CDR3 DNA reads TGTGCCAGCAGCCGTCTAGCGGGGGAGTCCTCTGGGGCCAACGTCCTGACTTTC. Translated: CASSRLAGESSGANVLTF. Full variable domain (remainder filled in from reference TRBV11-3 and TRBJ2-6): EAGVVQSPRYKIIEKKQPVAFWCNPISGHNTLYWYLQNLGQGPELLIRYENEEAVDDSQLPKDRFSAERLKGVDSTLKIQPAELGDSAVYLCASSRLAGESSGANVLTFGAGSRLTVL.

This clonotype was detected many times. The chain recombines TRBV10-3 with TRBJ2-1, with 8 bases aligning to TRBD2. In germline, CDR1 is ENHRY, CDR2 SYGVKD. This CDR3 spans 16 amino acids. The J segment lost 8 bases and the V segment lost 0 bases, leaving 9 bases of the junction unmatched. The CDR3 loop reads CAISESGAGVKYEQFF. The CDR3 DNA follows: TGTGCCATCAGTGAGTCGGGAGCGGGGGTAAAATATGAGCAGTTCTTC.

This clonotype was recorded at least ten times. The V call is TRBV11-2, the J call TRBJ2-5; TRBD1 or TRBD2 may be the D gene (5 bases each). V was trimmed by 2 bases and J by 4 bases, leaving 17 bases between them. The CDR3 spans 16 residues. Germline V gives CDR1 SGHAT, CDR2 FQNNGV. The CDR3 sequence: CASSLLGSGGVETQYF. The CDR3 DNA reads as TGTGCCAGCAGCTTATTGGGTTCTGGGGGAGTAGAGACCCAGTACTTC.

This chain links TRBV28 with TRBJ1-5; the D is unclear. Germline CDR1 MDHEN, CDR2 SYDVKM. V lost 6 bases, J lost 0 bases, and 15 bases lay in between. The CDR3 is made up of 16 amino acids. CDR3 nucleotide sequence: TGTGCCAGCAGCCTCGTTTTTACTCTTAGCAATCAGCCCCAGCATTTT. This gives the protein CASSLVFTLSNQPQHF.

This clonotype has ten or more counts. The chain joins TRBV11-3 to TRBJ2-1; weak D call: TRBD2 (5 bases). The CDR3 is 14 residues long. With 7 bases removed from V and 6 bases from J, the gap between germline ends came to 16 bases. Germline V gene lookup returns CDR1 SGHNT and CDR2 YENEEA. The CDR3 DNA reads TGTGCCAGCATCCTTACTAGTGTGGGCAATGAGCAGTTCTTC. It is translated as CASILTSVGNEQFF.

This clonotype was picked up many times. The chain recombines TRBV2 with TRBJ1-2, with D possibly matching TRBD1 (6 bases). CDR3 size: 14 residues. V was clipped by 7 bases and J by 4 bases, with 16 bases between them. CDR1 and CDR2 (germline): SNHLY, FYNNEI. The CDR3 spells CASITDRRFYGYTF. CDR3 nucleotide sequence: TGTGCCAGCATTACGGACAGACGCTTCTATGGCTACACCTTC.

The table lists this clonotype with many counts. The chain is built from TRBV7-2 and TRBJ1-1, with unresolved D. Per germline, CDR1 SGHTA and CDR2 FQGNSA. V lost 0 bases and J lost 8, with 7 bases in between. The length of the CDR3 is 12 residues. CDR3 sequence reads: CASSLAGIEAFF. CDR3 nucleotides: TGTGCCAGCAGCTTAGCTGGGATCGAAGCTTTCTTT. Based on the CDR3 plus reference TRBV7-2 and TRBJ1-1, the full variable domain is GAGVSQSPSNKVTEKGKDVELRCDPISGHTALYWYRQSLGQGLEFLIYFQGNSAPDKSGLPSDRFSAERTGGSVSTLTIQRTQQEDSAVYLCASSLAGIEAFFGQGTRLTVV.

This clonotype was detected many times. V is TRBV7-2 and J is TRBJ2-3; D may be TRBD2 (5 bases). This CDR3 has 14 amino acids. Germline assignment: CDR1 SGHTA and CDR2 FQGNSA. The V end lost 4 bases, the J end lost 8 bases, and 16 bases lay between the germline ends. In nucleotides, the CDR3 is TGTGCCAGCAGCTCTCCAGCTCGGGCGGGTACGCAGTATTTT. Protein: CASSSPARAGTQYF.

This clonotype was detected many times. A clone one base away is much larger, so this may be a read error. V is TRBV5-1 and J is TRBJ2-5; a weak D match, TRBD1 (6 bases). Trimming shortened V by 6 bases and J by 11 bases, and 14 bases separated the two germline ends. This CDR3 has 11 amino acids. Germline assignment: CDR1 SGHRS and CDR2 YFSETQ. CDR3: CASNGGNEQYF. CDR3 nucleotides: TGCGCCAGCAATGGGGGCAATGAGCAGTACTTC.

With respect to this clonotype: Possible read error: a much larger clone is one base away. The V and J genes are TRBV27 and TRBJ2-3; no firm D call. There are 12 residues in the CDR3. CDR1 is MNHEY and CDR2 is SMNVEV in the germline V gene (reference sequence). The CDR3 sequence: CACSFRADTQYF. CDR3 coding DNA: TGTGCCTGCAGTTTTAGGGCAGATACGCAGTATTTT.

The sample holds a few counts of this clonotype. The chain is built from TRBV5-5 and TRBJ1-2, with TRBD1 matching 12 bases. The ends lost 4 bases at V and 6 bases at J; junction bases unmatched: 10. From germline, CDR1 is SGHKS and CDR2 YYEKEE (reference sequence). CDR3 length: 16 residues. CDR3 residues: CASSVGQGARIDGYTF. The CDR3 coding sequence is TGTGCCAGCAGCGTGGGACAGGGGGCGCGGATCGATGGCTACACCTTC.

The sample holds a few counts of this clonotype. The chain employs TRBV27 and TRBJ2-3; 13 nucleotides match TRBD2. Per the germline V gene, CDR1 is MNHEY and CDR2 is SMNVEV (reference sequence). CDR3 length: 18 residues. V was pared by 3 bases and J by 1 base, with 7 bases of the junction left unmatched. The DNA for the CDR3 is TGTGCCAGCAGTTTTCGACTAGCGGGGGGAGGAGGCACAGATACGCAGTATTTT. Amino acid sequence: CASSFRLAGGGGTDTQYF.

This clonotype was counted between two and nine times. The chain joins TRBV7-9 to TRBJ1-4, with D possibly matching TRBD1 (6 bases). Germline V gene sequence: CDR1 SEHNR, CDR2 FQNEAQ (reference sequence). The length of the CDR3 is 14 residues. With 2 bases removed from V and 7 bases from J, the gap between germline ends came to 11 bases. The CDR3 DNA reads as TGTGCCAGCAGCTTAATGGGGGCCGGTGAAAAACTGTTTTTT. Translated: CASSLMGAGEKLFF. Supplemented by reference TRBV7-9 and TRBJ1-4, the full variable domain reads DTGVSQNPRHKITKRGQNVTFRCDPISEHNRLYWYRQTLGQGPEFLTYFQNEAQLEKSRLLSDRFSAERPKGSFSTLEIQRTEQGDSAMYLCASSLMGAGEKLFFGSGTQLSVL.

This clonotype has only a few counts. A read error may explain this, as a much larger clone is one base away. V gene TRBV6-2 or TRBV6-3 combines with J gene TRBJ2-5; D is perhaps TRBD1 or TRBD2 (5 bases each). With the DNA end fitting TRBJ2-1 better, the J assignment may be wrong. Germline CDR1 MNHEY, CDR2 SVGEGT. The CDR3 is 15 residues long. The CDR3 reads CASSYLLGTQETQFF. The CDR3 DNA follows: TGTGCCAGCAGTTACCTACTAGGGACCCAAGAGACCCAGTTCTTC.

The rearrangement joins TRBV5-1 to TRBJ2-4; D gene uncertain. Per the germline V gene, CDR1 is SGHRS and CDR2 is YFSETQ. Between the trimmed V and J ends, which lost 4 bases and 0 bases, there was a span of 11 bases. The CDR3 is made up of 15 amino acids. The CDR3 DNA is TGCGCCAGCAGCCGGGTGGGTCTAGCCAAAAACATTCAGTACTTC. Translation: CASSRVGLAKNIQYF. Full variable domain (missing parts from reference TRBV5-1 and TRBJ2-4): KAGVTQTPRYLIKTRGQQVTLSCSPISGHRSVSWYQQTPGQGLQFLFEYFSETQRNKGNFPGRFSGRQFSNSRSEMNVSTLELGDSALYLCASSRVGLAKNIQYFGAGTRLSVL.

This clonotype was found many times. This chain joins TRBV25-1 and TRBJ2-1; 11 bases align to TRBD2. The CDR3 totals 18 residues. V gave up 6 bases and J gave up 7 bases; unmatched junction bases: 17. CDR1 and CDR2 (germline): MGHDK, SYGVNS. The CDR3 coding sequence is TGTGCCAGCAGGCCCGGCCGACTAGCGGGGATAAGAAGGAATGAGCAGTTCTTC. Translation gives CASRPGRLAGIRRNEQFF.

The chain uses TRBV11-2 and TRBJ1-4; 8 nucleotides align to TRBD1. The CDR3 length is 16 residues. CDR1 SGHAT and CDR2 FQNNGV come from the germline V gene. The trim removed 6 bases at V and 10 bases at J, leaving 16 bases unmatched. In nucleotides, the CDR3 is TGTGCCAGCAGTCTCACCAGGACAGGGAACGCGGGAAAACTGTTTTTT. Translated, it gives CASSLTRTGNAGKLFF.

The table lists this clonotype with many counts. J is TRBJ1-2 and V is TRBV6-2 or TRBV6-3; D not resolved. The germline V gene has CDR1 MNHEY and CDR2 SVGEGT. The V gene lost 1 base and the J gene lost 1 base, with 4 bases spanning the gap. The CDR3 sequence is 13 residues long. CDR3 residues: CASSYYGNYGYTF. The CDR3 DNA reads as TGTGCCAGCAGTTACTATGGTAACTATGGCTACACCTTC.

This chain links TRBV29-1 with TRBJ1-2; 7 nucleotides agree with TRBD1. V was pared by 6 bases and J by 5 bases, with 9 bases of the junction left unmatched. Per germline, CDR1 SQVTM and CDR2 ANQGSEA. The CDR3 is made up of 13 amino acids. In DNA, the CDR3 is TGCAGCGTCCTGGGACAGAGGGCTTATGGCTACACCTTC. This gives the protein CSVLGQRAYGYTF.